This TCR beta chain was documented in a study of OX40 agonist ivuxolimab in advanced cancers. Study in general: The study enrolled dose-escalation patients with hepatocellular carcinoma, melanoma, renal cell or head and neck cancer. Three patients showed partial responses: one hepatocellular carcinoma and two cutaneous melanoma cases. General study points: Relative to CD4+, CD8+ T cells held more expanded clones on average. Normalized expansion of T-cell clones was also low for some nonresponders.

Concerning this clone itself: Its specificity is unknown.

CDR1 and CDR2 (germline): LNHDA, SQIVND (reference sequence). J gave up 7 bases and V 2 bases, and 6 bases lay outside the gene matches. This CDR3 contains 15 residues. Here immunoSEQ multiplex PCR was the method, and the copy in TCRdb shows in-frame clones only, minus some. The sample lists around 62,000 clones, 70% to 85% occurring once. Specimen: CD4+ or CD8+ T cells sorted from blood, collected in a trial of the OX40 agonist ivuxolimab. The sequence came from an adult with an advanced solid tumor such as melanoma, head and neck, liver or kidney cancer. The genes are TRBV19 and TRBJ1-5, with TRBD1 matching over 9 bases. CDR3 amino acids: CASSIQDRGYQPQHF. In DNA form, the CDR3 reads TGTGCCAGTAGTATACAGGACAGGGGCTACCAGCCCCAGCATTTT.